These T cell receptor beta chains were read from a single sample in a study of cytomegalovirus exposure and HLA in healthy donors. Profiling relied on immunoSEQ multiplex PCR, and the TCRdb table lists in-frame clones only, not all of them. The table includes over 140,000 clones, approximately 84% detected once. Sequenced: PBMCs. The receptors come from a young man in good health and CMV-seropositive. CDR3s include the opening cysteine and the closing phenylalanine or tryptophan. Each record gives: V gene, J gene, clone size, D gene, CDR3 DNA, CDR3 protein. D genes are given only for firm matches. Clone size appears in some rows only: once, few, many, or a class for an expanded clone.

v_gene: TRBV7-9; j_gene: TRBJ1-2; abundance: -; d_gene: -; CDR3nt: TGTGCCAGCAGCTTAGCTCACCAGGAGGGTTCCGATGGCTACACCTTC; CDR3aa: CASSLAHQEGSDGYTF
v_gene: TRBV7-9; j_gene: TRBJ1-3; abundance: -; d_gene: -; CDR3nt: TGTGCCAGCAGCTTAGGGCGACAGGCAGGAAACACCATATATTTT; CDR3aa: CASSLGRQAGNTIYF
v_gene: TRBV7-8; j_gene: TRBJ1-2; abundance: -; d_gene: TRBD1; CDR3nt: TGTGCCAGCAGCTCCCGACAGGGTACCGGGAACTATGGCTACACCTTC; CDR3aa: CASSSRQGTGNYGYTF
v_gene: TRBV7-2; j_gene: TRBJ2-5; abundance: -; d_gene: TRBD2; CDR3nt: TGTGCCAGCAGCTCGGGACTAGCGGGGGCGTACCAAGAGACCCAGTACTTC; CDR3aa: CASSSGLAGAYQETQYF
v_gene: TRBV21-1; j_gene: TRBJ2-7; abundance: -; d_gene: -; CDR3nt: TGTGCCAGCAGCAAAGCCAACCTAGCGGGTATGTTAACCGTCCACGAGCAGTACTTC; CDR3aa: CASSKANLAGMLTVHEQYF
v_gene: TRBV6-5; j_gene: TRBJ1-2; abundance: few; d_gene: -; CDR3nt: TGTGCCAGCAGACGACAGGAGTTCTATGGCTACACCTTC; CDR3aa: CASRRQEFYGYTF
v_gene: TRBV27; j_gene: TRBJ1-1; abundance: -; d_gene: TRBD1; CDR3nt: TGTGCCAGCAGTAAAGGACAGGGTTTCTCCGACGCTTTCTTT; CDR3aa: CASSKGQGFSDAFF
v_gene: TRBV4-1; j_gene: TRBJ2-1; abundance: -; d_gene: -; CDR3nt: TGCGCCAGCAGCCAAGACTCCCCCTACAATGAGCAGTTCTTC; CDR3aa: CASSQDSPYNEQFF
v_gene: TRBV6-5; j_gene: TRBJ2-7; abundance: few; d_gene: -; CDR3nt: TGTGCCAGCAGCCCCTCAGGGGCAGGGTTCGAGCAGTACTTC; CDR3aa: CASSPSGAGFEQYF
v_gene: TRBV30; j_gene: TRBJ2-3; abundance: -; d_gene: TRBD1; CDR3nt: TGTGCCTGGGAGGGGACAGGGGGCCGTGTAGATACGCAGTATTTT; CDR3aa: CAWEGTGGRVDTQYF
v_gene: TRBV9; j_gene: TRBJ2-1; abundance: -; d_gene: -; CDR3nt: TGTGCCAGCAGCGTAGGACTGAACAATGAGCAGTTCTTC; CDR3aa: CASSVGLNNEQFF
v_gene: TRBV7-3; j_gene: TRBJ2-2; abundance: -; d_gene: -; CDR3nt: TGTGCCAGCCAACAGGCATCGAACACCGGGGAGCTGTTTTTT; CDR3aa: CASQQASNTGELFF
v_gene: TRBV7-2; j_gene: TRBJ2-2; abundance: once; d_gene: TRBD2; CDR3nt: TGTGCCAGCAGCTTAGGCGGGGGGGCCCTCACCGGGGAGCTGTTTTTT; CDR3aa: CASSLGGGALTGELFF
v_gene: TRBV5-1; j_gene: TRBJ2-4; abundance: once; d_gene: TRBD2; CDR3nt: TGCGCCAGCAGCCCGGGGGGGGCGGGAAACATTCAGTACTTC; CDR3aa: CASSPGGAGNIQYF
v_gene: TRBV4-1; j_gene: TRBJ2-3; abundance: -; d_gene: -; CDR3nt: TGCGCCAGCAGCCCAGGGGGGAGCACAGATACGCAGTATTTT; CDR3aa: CASSPGGSTDTQYF
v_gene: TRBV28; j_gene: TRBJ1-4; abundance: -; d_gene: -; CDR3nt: TGTGCCAGCAGGGAGGGAACTAATGAAAAACTGTTTTTT; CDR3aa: CASREGTNEKLFF
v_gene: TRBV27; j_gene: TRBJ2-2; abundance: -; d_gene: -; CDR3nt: TGTGCCAGCAGTAACCTCGGGGGAACCGGGGAGCTGTTTTTT; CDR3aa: CASSNLGGTGELFF
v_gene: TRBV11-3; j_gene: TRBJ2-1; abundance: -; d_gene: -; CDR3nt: TGTGCCAGCAGCTCAGGGAGGAATGAGCAGTTCTTC; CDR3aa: CASSSGRNEQFF
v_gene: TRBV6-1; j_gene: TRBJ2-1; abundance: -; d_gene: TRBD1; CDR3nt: TGTGCCAGCAGTGACGACAGGGCGTGGGCGGCTGAGCAGTTCTTC; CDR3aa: CASSDDRAWAAEQFF
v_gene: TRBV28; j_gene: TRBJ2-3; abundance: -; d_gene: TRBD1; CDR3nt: TGTGCCAGCAGTTTACAGGACAGGGGCACAGATACGCAGTATTTT; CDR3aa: CASSLQDRGTDTQYF
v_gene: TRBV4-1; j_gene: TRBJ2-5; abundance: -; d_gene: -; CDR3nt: TGCGCCAGCAGCCAGGCCCAGGGGTTCCAAGAGACCCAGTACTTC; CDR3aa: CASSQAQGFQETQYF
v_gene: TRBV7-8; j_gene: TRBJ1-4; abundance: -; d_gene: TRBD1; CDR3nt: TGTGCCAGCAGCTCAGAACCGGGGACAGGTCCCATATGG; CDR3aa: CASSSEPGTGPIW
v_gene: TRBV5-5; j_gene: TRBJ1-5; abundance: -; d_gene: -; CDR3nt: TGTGCCAGCAGCTTGGTTGGGGAGAGGAGCAATCAGCCCCAGCATTTT; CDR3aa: CASSLVGERSNQPQHF
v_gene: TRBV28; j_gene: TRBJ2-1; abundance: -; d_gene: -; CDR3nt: TGTGCCAGCAGAAGGAACGGGAACAATGAGCAGTTCTTC; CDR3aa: CASRRNGNNEQFF
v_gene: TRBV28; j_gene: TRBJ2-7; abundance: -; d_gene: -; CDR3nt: TGTGCCAGCAGTTTCCCGACTAGTTCCTACGAGCAGTACTTC; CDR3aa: CASSFPTSSYEQYF
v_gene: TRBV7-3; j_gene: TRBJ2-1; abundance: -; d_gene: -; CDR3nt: TGTGCCAGCAGTACAAACCCCACTAGGGTGGGGCAGTTCTTC; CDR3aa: CASSTNPTRVGQFF
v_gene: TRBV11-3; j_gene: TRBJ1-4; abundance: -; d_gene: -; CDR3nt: TGTGCCAGCAGCAGAGACAGGAGATTTAATGAAAAACTGTTTTTT; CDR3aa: CASSRDRRFNEKLFF
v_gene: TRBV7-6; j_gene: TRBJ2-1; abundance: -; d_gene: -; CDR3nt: TGTGCCAGCAGCTTATTGGGGTCGACAGGTGAGCAGTTCTTC; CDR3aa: CASSLLGSTGEQFF
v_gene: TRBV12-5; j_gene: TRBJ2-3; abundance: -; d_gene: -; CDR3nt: TGTGCTAGTGGTTCTCGACAGCAATATAGAGATACGCAGTATTTT; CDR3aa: CASGSRQQYRDTQYF
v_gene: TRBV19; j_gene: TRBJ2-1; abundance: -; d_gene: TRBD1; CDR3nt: TGTGCCAGTAGTATAGTACCAGGGGGCTCGGCTGGTGAGCAGTTCTTC; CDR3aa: CASSIVPGGSAGEQFF
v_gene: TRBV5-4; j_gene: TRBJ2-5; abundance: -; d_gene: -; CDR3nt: TGTGCCAGCAGCCGAGACAGACAAGAGACCCAGTACTTC; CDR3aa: CASSRDRQETQYF
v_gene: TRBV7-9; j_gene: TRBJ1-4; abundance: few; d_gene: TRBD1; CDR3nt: TGTGCCAGCAGCCCGACAGGGGTACAGGAAAAACTGTTTTTT; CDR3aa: CASSPTGVQEKLFF
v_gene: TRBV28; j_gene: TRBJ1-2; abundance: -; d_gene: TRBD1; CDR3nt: TGTGCCAGCAGTTTTCCGGGACAGCTCTATGGCTACACCTTC; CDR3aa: CASSFPGQLYGYTF
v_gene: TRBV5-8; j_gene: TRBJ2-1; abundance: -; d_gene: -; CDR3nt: TGTGCCAGCAGCTTGGCCGGGGGAGGGCAGTTCTTC; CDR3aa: CASSLAGGGQFF
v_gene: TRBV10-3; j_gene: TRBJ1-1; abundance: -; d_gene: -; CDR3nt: TGTGCCATCATAGGGGACATGAACACTGAAGCTTTCTTT; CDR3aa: CAIIGDMNTEAFF
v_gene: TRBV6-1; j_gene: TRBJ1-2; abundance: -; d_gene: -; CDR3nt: TGTGCCAGCAGCCCGGGGGACCGGGGTGGCTACACCTTC; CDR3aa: CASSPGDRGGYTF
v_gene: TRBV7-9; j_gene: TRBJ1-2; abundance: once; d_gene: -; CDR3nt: TGTGCCAGCAGCTGGGAGGGACGATGGGACTATGGCTACACCTTC; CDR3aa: CASSWEGRWDYGYTF
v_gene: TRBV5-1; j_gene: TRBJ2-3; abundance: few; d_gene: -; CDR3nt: TGCGCCAGCAGCTTCGGGCGGGATACTAGCACAGATACGCAGTATTTT; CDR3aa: CASSFGRDTSTDTQYF
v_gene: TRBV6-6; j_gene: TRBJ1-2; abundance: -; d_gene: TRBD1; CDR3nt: TGTGCCAGCAGTTATTACGGGACAGCGGAAGGCTACACCTTC; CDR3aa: CASSYYGTAEGYTF
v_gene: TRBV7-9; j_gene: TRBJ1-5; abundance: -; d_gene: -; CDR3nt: TGTTCCAGCAGCTTACCAAATCAGCCCCAGCATTTT; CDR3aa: CSSSLPNQPQHF
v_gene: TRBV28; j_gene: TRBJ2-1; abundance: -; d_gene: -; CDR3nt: TGTGCCAGCACCCTCAGGAACTCCTACAATGAGCAGTTCTTC; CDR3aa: CASTLRNSYNEQFF
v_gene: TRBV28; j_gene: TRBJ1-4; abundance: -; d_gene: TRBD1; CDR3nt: TGTGCCAGCAGTTCCTACAGGGGGAAGACTAATGAAAAACTGTTTTTT; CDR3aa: CASSSYRGKTNEKLFF
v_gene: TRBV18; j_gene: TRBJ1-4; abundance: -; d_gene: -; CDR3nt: TGTGCCAGCTCACCACGGCGGCAGCGAAATGAAAAACTGTTTTTT; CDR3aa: CASSPRRQRNEKLFF
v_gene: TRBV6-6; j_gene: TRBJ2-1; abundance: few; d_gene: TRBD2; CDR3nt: TGTGCCAGCAGCTATGGGACTAGCGGTCTCAATGAGCAGTTCTTC; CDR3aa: CASSYGTSGLNEQFF
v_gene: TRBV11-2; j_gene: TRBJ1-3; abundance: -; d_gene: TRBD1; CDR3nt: TGTGCCAGCAGCCAATTGGGACAGGGGGCTGGAAACACCATATATTTT; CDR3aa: CASSQLGQGAGNTIYF
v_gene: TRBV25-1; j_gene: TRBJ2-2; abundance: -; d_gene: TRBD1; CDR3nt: TGTGCCAGCAGTGAGGGACAGATCACCGGGGAGCTGTTTTTT; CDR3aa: CASSEGQITGELFF
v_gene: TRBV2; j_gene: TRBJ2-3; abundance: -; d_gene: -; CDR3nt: TGTGCCAGCAGGGACCCACAGGCTAGAGTTACGCAGTATTTT; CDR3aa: CASRDPQARVTQYF
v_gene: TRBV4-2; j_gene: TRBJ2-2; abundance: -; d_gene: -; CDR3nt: TGTGCCAGCAGCCGCGACAGTTTTACGAACACCGGGGAGCTGTTTTTT; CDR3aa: CASSRDSFTNTGELFF
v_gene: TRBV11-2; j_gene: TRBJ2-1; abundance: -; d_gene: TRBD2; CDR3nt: TGTGCCAGCAGCTTAGGTCTAGCGGGAGACAATGAGCAGTTCTTC; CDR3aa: CASSLGLAGDNEQFF
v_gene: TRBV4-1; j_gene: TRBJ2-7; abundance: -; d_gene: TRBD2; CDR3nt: TGCGCCAGCAGCCAAGATCCAACTAGCGGATCCTCCGAGCAGTACTTC; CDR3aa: CASSQDPTSGSSEQYF
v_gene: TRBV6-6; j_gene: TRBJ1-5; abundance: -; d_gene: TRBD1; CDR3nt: TGTGCCAGCAGTTCTCGACAGGGAAGCAATCAGCCCCAGCATTTT; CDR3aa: CASSSRQGSNQPQHF
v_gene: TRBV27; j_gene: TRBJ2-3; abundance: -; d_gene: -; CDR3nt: TGTGCCAGCAGTTTAATTTCTAGCCCCAGGGGTGCGCAGTATTTT; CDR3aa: CASSLISSPRGAQYF
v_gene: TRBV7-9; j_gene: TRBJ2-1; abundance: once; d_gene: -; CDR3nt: TGTGCCAGCAGCCTACAGGGACATGAGCAGTTCTTC; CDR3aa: CASSLQGHEQFF
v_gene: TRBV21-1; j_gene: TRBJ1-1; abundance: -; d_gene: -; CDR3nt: TGTGCCAGCGCTAACAATCGGGACTCTGGGGTTGAAGCTTTCTTT; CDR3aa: CASANNRDSGVEAFF
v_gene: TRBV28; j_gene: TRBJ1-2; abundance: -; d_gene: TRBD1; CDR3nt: TGTGCCAGCGCCCTCGGAGGGGGCTTTGGCTACACCTTC; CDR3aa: CASALGGGFGYTF
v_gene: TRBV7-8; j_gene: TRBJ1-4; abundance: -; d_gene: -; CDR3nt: TGTGCCAGCAGCTTATGGACAGTTAATGAAAAACTGTTTTTT; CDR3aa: CASSLWTVNEKLFF
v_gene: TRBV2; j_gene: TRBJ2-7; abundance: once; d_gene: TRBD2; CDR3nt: TGTGCCAGCAGGTGGACTAGCGAAATCCCTGGAGGGCAGTACTTC; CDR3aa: CASRWTSEIPGGQYF
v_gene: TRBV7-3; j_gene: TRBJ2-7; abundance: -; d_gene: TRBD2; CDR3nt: TGTGCCAGCAGCTTTTCACCCGGGACTAGCGGGAGGGCCCACGAGCAGTACTTC; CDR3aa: CASSFSPGTSGRAHEQYF
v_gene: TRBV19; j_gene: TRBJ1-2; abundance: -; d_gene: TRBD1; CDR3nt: TGTGCCAGTAGACAGGGGGTTGGCTACACCTTC; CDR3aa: CASRQGVGYTF